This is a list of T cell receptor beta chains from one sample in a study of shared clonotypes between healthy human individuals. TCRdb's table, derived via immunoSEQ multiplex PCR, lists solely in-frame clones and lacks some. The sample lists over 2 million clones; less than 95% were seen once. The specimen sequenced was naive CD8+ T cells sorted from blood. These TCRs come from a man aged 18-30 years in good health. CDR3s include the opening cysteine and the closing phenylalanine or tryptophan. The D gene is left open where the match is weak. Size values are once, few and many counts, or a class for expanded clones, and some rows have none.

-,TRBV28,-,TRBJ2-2,CASFLVAGELFF,TGTGCCAGCTTCCTTGTCGCCGGGGAGCTGTTTTTT
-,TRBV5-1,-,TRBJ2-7,CASSSTSYEQYF,TGCGCCAGCAGCTCGACTAGTTACGAGCAGTACTTC
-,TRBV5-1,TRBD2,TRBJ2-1,CASSLDDGLALEQFF,TGCGCCAGCAGCTTGGACGATGGACTAGCTCTTGAGCAGTTCTTC
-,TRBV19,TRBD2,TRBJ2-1,CASSWLAGDNEQFF,TGTGCCAGTAGTTGGCTAGCGGGGGACAATGAGCAGTTCTTC
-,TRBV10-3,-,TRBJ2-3,CAISEGVAGTDTQYF,TGTGCCATCAGCGAAGGGGTAGCGGGCACAGATACGCAGTATTTT
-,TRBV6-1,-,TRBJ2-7,CASSESLGGYEQYF,TGTGCCAGCAGTGAAAGTTTAGGTGGGTACGAGCAGTACTTC
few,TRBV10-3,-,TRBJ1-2,CAIGAGGYGYTF,TGTGCCATCGGGGCAGGAGGCTATGGCTACACCTTC
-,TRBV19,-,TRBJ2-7,CASSIANSYEQYF,TGTGCCAGTAGTATAGCCAACAGCTACGAGCAGTACTTC
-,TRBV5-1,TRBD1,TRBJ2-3,CASSSGQGADTQYF,TGCGCCAGCAGCTCGGGACAGGGGGCCGATACGCAGTATTTT
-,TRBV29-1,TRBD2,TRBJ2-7,CSVEDPEAGGPDEQYF,TGCAGCGTTGAAGATCCCGAAGCGGGGGGGCCTGACGAGCAGTACTTC
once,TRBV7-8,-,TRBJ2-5,CASTMPAQETQYF,TGTGCCAGCACTATGCCAGCCCAAGAGACCCAGTACTTC
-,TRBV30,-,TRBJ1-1,CAWMDWGNTEAFF,TGTGCCTGGATGGATTGGGGGAACACTGAAGCTTTCTTT
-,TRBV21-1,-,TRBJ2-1,CASSKVRTVKNYNEQFF,TGTGCCAGCAGCAAAGTAAGGACTGTCAAAAACTACAATGAGCAGTTCTTC
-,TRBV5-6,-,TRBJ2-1,CASSLRGLNNEQFF,TGTGCCAGCAGCTTGAGGGGCCTTAACAATGAGCAGTTCTTC
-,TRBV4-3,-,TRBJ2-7,CASSQGRGFENSYEQYF,TGCGCCAGCAGCCAAGGGAGGGGGTTTGAGAATTCCTACGAGCAGTACTTC
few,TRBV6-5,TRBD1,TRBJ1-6,CASSSQGASSPLHF,TGTGCCAGCAGTTCACAGGGGGCGAGCTCACCCCTCCACTTT
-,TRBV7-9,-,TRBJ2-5,CASSLAGREETQYF,TGTGCCAGCAGCTTAGCCGGGCGGGAAGAGACCCAGTACTTC
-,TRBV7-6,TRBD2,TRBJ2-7,CASSFSTLAGGPYDEQYF,TGTGCCAGCAGCTTCAGTACGCTAGCGGGAGGGCCCTACGACGAGCAGTACTTC
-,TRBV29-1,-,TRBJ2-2,CSTEPWDTGELFF,TGCAGCACCGAGCCCTGGGACACCGGGGAGCTGTTTTTT
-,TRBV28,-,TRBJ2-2,CASILTVNTGELFF,TGTGCCAGCATCCTGACTGTCAACACCGGGGAGCTGTTTTTT
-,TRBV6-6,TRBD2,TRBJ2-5,CASEVAGEETQYF,TGTGCCAGCGAGGTAGCGGGGGAAGAGACCCAGTACTTC
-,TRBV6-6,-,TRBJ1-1,CASSYSAPSDTEAFF,TGTGCCAGCAGTTACTCGGCCCCATCGGACACTGAAGCTTTCTTT
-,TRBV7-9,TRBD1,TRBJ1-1,CASRSTGEGTEAFF,TGTGCCAGCCGATCGACAGGGGAAGGCACTGAAGCTTTCTTT
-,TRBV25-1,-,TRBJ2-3,CASSPRTSTDTQYF,TGTGCCAGCAGTCCCCGGACTAGCACAGATACGCAGTATTTT
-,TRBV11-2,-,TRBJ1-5,CASSLGHDSNQPQHF,TGTGCCAGCAGCTTGGGACACGATAGCAATCAGCCCCAGCATTTT
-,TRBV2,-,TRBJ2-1,CASSSPSGLSYNEQFF,TGTGCCAGCAGTTCTCCATCAGGACTCTCCTACAATGAGCAGTTCTTC
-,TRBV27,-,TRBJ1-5,CASSLSLGVGNQPQHF,TGTGCCAGCAGTTTGTCGTTAGGGGTTGGCAATCAGCCCCAGCATTTT
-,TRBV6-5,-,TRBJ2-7,CASRARPEWEQYF,TGTGCCAGCAGGGCCAGGCCTGAATGGGAGCAGTACTTC
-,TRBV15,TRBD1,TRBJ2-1,CATSLPRDRGFGNEQFF,TGTGCCACCAGCCTGCCCCGGGACAGGGGGTTCGGGAATGAGCAGTTCTTC
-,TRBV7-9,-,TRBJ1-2,CASSSGAQPYGYTF,TGTGCCAGCAGCTCAGGGGCCCAACCCTATGGCTACACCTTC
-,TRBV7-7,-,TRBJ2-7,CASSLGVSYEQYF,TGTGCTAGCAGCTTGGGGGTCTCCTACGAGCAGTACTTC
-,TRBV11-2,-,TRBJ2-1,CASRSGRGEQFF,TGTGCCAGCAGATCAGGGCGGGGTGAGCAGTTCTTC
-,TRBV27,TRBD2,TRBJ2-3,CASSFGTSVSADTQYF,TGTGCCAGCAGTTTTGGGACTAGCGTTTCTGCAGATACGCAGTATTTT
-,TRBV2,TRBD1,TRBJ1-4,CASSELDRGLEKLFF,TGTGCCAGCAGTGAGTTGGACAGGGGCCTGGAAAAACTGTTTTTT
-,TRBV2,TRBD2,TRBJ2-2,CASSERLAGLQGGELFF,TGTGCCAGCAGTGAACGGCTAGCGGGACTACAGGGCGGGGAGCTGTTTTTT
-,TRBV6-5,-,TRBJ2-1,CASSYRAFSYNEQFF,TGTGCCAGCAGTTATAGGGCTTTCTCCTACAATGAGCAGTTCTTC
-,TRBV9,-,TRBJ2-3,CASSVEVGSGTDTQYF,TGTGCCAGCAGCGTAGAGGTGGGATCGGGCACAGATACGCAGTATTTT
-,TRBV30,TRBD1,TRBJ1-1,CAWSDPRQGVTEAFF,TGTGCCTGGAGTGACCCAAGACAGGGGGTCACTGAAGCTTTCTTT
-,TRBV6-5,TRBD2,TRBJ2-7,CASSSPLAGVYEQYF,TGTGCCAGCAGTTCCCCGCTAGCGGGGGTCTACGAGCAGTACTTC
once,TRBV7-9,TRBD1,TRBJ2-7,CASSLVIQTGIYEQYF,TGTGCCAGCAGCTTAGTTATTCAGACAGGGATCTACGAGCAGTACTTC